Each of the 3 T cell receptor beta chains below was sequenced from the same sample in a study of blood T cell repertoires in COVID-19. TCRdb's table, derived via immunoSEQ multiplex PCR, lists solely in-frame clones and lacks some. The sample yields 120,000 or so clones, 70% to 90% seen once. The sequencing sample was made of peripheral blood. The origin of the receptors is an elderly woman with acute or convalescent COVID-19.

The chain uses TRBV18 and TRBJ1-5; maybe TRBD1 (6 bases). V was clipped by 2 bases and J by 4 bases, with 12 bases between them. The germline V gene encodes CDR1 KGHSH and CDR2 LQKENI. This CDR3 is built from 15 residues. CDR3 protein: CASSPTTGKNQPQHF. The CDR3 DNA follows: TGTGCCAGCTCACCAACGACAGGAAAAAATCAGCCCCAGCATTTT.

This chain links TRBV12-3 or TRBV12-4 with TRBJ1-2, with 7 positions matching TRBD1. The CDR3 consists of 13 residues. Trimming took 3 bases from V and 8 from J; bases not matched to a gene: 6. The CDR3 protein is CASSLEGAQGYTF. CDR3 DNA: TGTGCCAGCAGTTTGGAGGGGGCGCAGGGCTACACCTTC.

J is TRBJ2-3 and V is TRBV3-1 (or the pseudogene TRBV3-2); 10 positions match TRBD2. The CDR3 totals 15 residues. Germline trimming cut 4 bases from V and 8 bases from J; bases unmatched to any gene: 9. Germline V gene data show CDR1 as LGHDT and CDR2 as YNNKEL (reference sequence). The CDR3 spells CASSPSGGLLVTQYF. The CDR3 DNA reads as TGTGCCAGCAGCCCTAGCGGGGGCCTTCTGGTTACGCAGTATTTT.